A selection of T cell receptor beta chains follows, all from one sample in a study of cytomegalovirus exposure and HLA in healthy donors. The assay was immunoSEQ multiplex PCR, and TCRdb's table has in-frame clones only and misses some. This table holds under 250,000 clones, 70% to 80% found once. The sequencing input was PBMCs. The source of these receptors is a male donor in good health and CMV-seronegative. The CDR3 runs from the conserved cysteine through the conserved F or W. D genes are given only for firm matches. Only some rows state a clone size, as once, few, many or a class for expanded clones.

>TRBV14|once|TRBD2|TRBJ2-5
TGTGCCAGCAGCCAAGGGGCACTAGCGGGAGGTCCCGAGACCCAGTACTTC
CASSQGALAGGPETQYF
>TRBV2|few|NA|TRBJ1-1
TGTGCCAGCAGTGAAACACAGGGCACTGAAGCTTTCTTT
CASSETQGTEAFF
>TRBV27|NA|TRBD1|TRBJ1-1
TGTGCCAGCAGTTCGACAGGGGCTAAGACTGAAGCTTTCTTT
CASSSTGAKTEAFF
>TRBV28|NA|TRBD1|TRBJ2-6
TGTGCCAGCAGTTTATCGTGGACAGGGACTGGGGCCAACGTCCTGACTTTC
CASSLSWTGTGANVLTF
>TRBV5-4|NA|TRBD1|TRBJ2-5
TGTGCCAGCAGCCAACGGACAGGGCAAGAGACCCAGTACTTC
CASSQRTGQETQYF
>TRBV6-5|NA|TRBD2|TRBJ2-5
TGTGCCAGCAGCCGGACTAGCGGGAGGCAGACCCAGTACTTC
CASSRTSGRQTQYF
>TRBV2|NA|TRBD1|TRBJ1-4
TGTGCCACAACACAGGGGCTTAATGAAAAACTGTTTTTT
CATTQGLNEKLFF
>TRBV6-5|few|TRBD1|TRBJ1-4
TGTGCCAGCAGTCCCGGACAGGGGCGAGGAGAAAAACTGTTTTTT
CASSPGQGRGEKLFF
>TRBV6-5|NA|NA|TRBJ1-5
TGTGCCAGCAGCCTAACTAGCAATCAGCCCCAGCATTTT
CASSLTSNQPQHF
>TRBV11-2|NA|TRBD2|TRBJ2-7
TGTGCCAGCAGCTTAGGCGCGGGAGTAAACTACGAGCAGTACTTC
CASSLGAGVNYEQYF
>TRBV15|NA|NA|TRBJ1-5
TGTGCCACCAGCACAAACCAGAATAGCAATCAGCCCCAGCATTTT
CATSTNQNSNQPQHF
>TRBV27|few|NA|TRBJ1-5
TGTGCCAGCAGTTTAAAAACAGGCCTAAGCAATCAGCCCCAGCATTTT
CASSLKTGLSNQPQHF
>TRBV19|NA|TRBD1|TRBJ2-3
TGTGCCAGTAGCCCCATCCGGGACAGCTACACACCTACGCAGTATTTT
CASSPIRDSYTPTQYF
>TRBV29-1|NA|TRBD1|TRBJ2-7
TGCAGCGGACGACAGGGCGCGGAGCAGTACTTC
CSGRQGAEQYF
>TRBV14|NA|TRBD2|TRBJ2-7
TGTGCCAGCAGCCAAGATGCCCGTACTAGCGGCTCCTACGAGCAGTACTTC
CASSQDARTSGSYEQYF
>TRBV5-6|NA|TRBD2|TRBJ2-5
TGTGCCAGCAGCTTGCGGGGCGGGAGTTATTCTAGTCCCCAGTACTTC
CASSLRGGSYSSPQYF
>TRBV5-1|few|NA|TRBJ2-2
TGCGCCAGCAGCTCGGGACTCTTTCCTATAAGGGAGCTGTTTTTT
CASSSGLFPIRELFF
>TRBV4-1|NA|NA|TRBJ1-1
TGCGCCAGCAGCCTCTCGTCGGTAGGTTTTGGGCCGAACACTGAAGCTTTCTTT
CASSLSSVGFGPNTEAFF
>TRBV5-6|NA|NA|TRBJ2-1
TGTGCCAGCAGCTTGGTGGACTCAGGCTACAATGAGCAGTTCTTC
CASSLVDSGYNEQFF
>TRBV14|NA|TRBD2|TRBJ2-3
TGTGCCAGCAGCCCACGATCGGGACTAGCGGTGACAGATACGCAGTATTTT
CASSPRSGLAVTDTQYF
>TRBV6-6|NA|NA|TRBJ1-1
TGTGCCAGCAGTTACGACAGCACCATGAACACTGAAGCTTTCTTT
CASSYDSTMNTEAFF
>TRBV5-4|once|TRBD1|TRBJ2-3
TGTGCCAGCAGTTCCGGGACAGCTAGCACAGATACGCAGTATTTT
CASSSGTASTDTQYF
>TRBV11-3|NA|TRBD1|TRBJ2-1
TGTGCCAGCAGCTCCCGGGACAGCAATGAGCAGTTCTTC
CASSSRDSNEQFF
>TRBV9|NA|TRBD1|TRBJ2-3
TGTGCCAGCAGCTCTTACCTGACAGGGAGCGATACAGATACGCAGTATTTT
CASSSYLTGSDTDTQYF
>TRBV7-6|NA|NA|TRBJ2-5
TGTGCCAGCAGCGGAGGGCGAGAGACCCAGTACTTC
CASSGGRETQYF
>TRBV9|NA|TRBD2|TRBJ2-7
TGTGCCAGCAGCGTAGGGCCTAGCGGGAGTCTCTCCTACGAGCAGTACTTC
CASSVGPSGSLSYEQYF
>TRBV18|NA|NA|TRBJ1-3
TGTGCCAGCTCCCGAGGGGGTACCCCTCTCTCTGGAAACACCATATATTTT
CASSRGGTPLSGNTIYF